These T cell receptor beta chains were read from a single sample in a study of regulatory T cells in long-lasting Graves disease. One entry per CDR3 protein results from TCRdb running MiXCR on the multiplex PCR reads. The sample lists over 450,000 distinct CDR3 sequences; around 12% were seen once. The data were also submitted as part of a second study, on T cells in Graves' hyperthyroidism and ophthalmopathy.

The sequencing used peripheral blood mononuclear cells (PBMCs), collected at new diagnosis, from a patient treated with antithyroid drugs. The receptors derive from a woman aged 25 to 45 with Graves disease. Both conserved end residues are part of each CDR3. Fields, in order: CDR3 DNA, CDR3 protein, J gene, V gene, clone size, D gene. D genes are given only for firm matches. The size entry is marked missing in some rows and otherwise reads once, few, many or a size class.

cdr3_nt: TGTGCCAGCAGCTTAGAGTGGACTAGCGGGAGTATCGGTGAGCAGTTCTTC
cdr3_aa: CASSLEWTSGSIGEQFF
j_call: TRBJ2-1
v_call: TRBV11-2
clone_size: NA
d_call: TRBD2

cdr3_nt: TGTGCCAGCAGCCCAGACTCCGGGACAGGAGGGCTTGAAGCTTTCTTT
cdr3_aa: CASSPDSGTGGLEAFF
j_call: TRBJ1-1
v_call: TRBV7-9
clone_size: NA
d_call: TRBD1

cdr3_nt: TGCGCCAGCAGCTTGGGGTCGGGGACGAACACCGGGGAGCTGTTTTTT
cdr3_aa: CASSLGSGTNTGELFF
j_call: TRBJ2-2
v_call: TRBV5-1
clone_size: NA
d_call: NA

cdr3_nt: TGTGCCAGCAGTTCTAGCGGGAGAGGGGGTTTCGCAGATACGCAGTATTTT
cdr3_aa: CASSSSGRGGFADTQYF
j_call: TRBJ2-3
v_call: TRBV27
clone_size: many
d_call: TRBD2

cdr3_nt: TGTGCCAGCAGTTTTAGCGGGAGAAGGGGGCACGAGCAGTACTTC
cdr3_aa: CASSFSGRRGHEQYF
j_call: TRBJ2-7
v_call: TRBV27
clone_size: many
d_call: TRBD2

cdr3_nt: TGTGCCAGCTCCCGGACTAGCGGGGGGCATGAGCAGTTCTTC
cdr3_aa: CASSRTSGGHEQFF
j_call: TRBJ2-1
v_call: TRBV6-2/TRBV6-3
clone_size: few
d_call: TRBD2

cdr3_nt: TGTGCCAGCAGTAAAATCCGGACGACCGAAAAACTGTTTTTT
cdr3_aa: CASSKIRTTEKLFF
j_call: TRBJ1-4
v_call: TRBV2
clone_size: many
d_call: NA

cdr3_nt: TGTGCCAGCTCACCACCAGATAGCAATCAGCCCCAGCATTTT
cdr3_aa: CASSPPDSNQPQHF
j_call: TRBJ1-5
v_call: TRBV18
clone_size: NA
d_call: NA

cdr3_nt: TGCAGTGCTAGAGACTCGAGACTAACCCAGTACTTC
cdr3_aa: CSARDSRLTQYF
j_call: TRBJ2-5
v_call: TRBV20-1
clone_size: NA
d_call: NA

cdr3_nt: TGTGCCAGCAGCCCAGGGGGATCAACCTACGAGCAGTACTTC
cdr3_aa: CASSPGGSTYEQYF
j_call: TRBJ2-7
v_call: TRBV9
clone_size: many
d_call: TRBD1

cdr3_nt: TGTGCCACCTCTTCGTACAGCAGCTCCTACAATGAGCAGTTCTTC
cdr3_aa: CATSSYSSSYNEQFF
j_call: TRBJ2-1
v_call: TRBV24-1
clone_size: few
d_call: NA

cdr3_nt: TGTGCCATCAGCACCGGGACTAGCGGGAGTGTAGGCAAAAACATTCAGTACTTC
cdr3_aa: CAISTGTSGSVGKNIQYF
j_call: TRBJ2-4
v_call: TRBV10-3
clone_size: NA
d_call: TRBD2

cdr3_nt: TGTGCCAGCAGTCCCCCCCAGCGGGGCTCTGAAGCTTTCTTT
cdr3_aa: CASSPPQRGSEAFF
j_call: TRBJ1-1
v_call: TRBV28
clone_size: few
d_call: NA

cdr3_nt: TGCGCCAGCAGCCAAGCGAGGAGTTCCTACGAGCAGTACTTC
cdr3_aa: CASSQARSSYEQYF
j_call: TRBJ2-7
v_call: TRBV4-1
clone_size: NA
d_call: NA

cdr3_nt: TGCAGCGTTGACGGCTTCGACCCCTACGAGCAGTACTTC
cdr3_aa: CSVDGFDPYEQYF
j_call: TRBJ2-7
v_call: TRBV29-1
clone_size: NA
d_call: NA

cdr3_nt: TGTGCCAGCAGCTTAGTTCCGGGACTAGCGGGAGAGACCCAGTACTTC
cdr3_aa: CASSLVPGLAGETQYF
j_call: TRBJ2-5
v_call: TRBV7-9
clone_size: few
d_call: TRBD2

cdr3_nt: TGTGCCAGCAGCCGGGACAGGACTTTGACCGGGGAGCTGTTTTTT
cdr3_aa: CASSRDRTLTGELFF
j_call: TRBJ2-2
v_call: TRBV4-2
clone_size: few
d_call: TRBD1

cdr3_nt: TGCAGTGCCGAAACCGGACTAGCCAGCTACAATGAGCAGTTCTTC
cdr3_aa: CSAETGLASYNEQFF
j_call: TRBJ2-1
v_call: TRBV20-1
clone_size: NA
d_call: TRBD2

cdr3_nt: TGTGCCAGCAGCTTGGAGAGGGACGCCTACGAGCAGTACTTC
cdr3_aa: CASSLERDAYEQYF
j_call: TRBJ2-7
v_call: TRBV7-2
clone_size: NA
d_call: NA

cdr3_nt: TGTGCCACCAGTGAAGTTACAGATACGCAGTATTTT
cdr3_aa: CATSEVTDTQYF
j_call: TRBJ2-3
v_call: TRBV24-1
clone_size: many
d_call: NA

cdr3_nt: TGTGCCAGCAGCTTAGTCCCGGGACAGGGGACTGAAGCTTTCTTT
cdr3_aa: CASSLVPGQGTEAFF
j_call: TRBJ1-1
v_call: TRBV5-6
clone_size: many
d_call: TRBD1